This passage covers 23 T cell receptor beta chains from one sample sequenced in a study of graft-versus-host responses after intestinal transplantation. Only in-frame clones appear in the TCRdb table, and some are missing; sequencing was by immunoSEQ multiplex PCR. This sample has roughly 81,000 clones, with around 84% found just once. These TCRs are of unknown antigen specificity. The input for sequencing was unstimulated CD4+ T cells sorted from spleen or lymph node cells, taken before intestinal transplant. The origin of the receptors is a human donor who received an intestinal transplant.

V is TRBV10-3 and J is TRBJ1-2, with TRBD1 matching over 8 bases. Looked up from germline, CDR1 is ENHRY and CDR2 is SYGVKD. The length of the CDR3 is 13 residues. J gave up 8 bases and V 5 bases, and 7 bases lay outside the gene matches. CDR3 sequence reads: CAISSTGEGGYTF. CDR3 nucleotides: TGTGCCATCAGTTCGACAGGGGAGGGCGGCTACACCTTC.

This chain uses TRBV5-1 with TRBJ2-1; 9 bases map to TRBD1. Germline loops: CDR1 SGHRS, CDR2 YFSETQ. This CDR3 comprises 14 residues. The ends lost 0 bases at V and 9 bases at J; junction bases unmatched: 4. The CDR3 DNA follows: TGCGCCAGCAGCTTGGGACAGGGGGTGGGTGAGCAGTTCTTC. Amino acid sequence: CASSLGQGVGEQFF. Full variable domain (missing parts from reference TRBV5-1 and TRBJ2-1): KAGVTQTPRYLIKTRGQQVTLSCSPISGHRSVSWYQQTPGQGLQFLFEYFSETQRNKGNFPGRFSGRQFSNSRSEMNVSTLELGDSALYLCASSLGQGVGEQFFGPGTRLTVL.

The V call is TRBV9, the J call TRBJ2-7; maybe TRBD1 (5 bases). The germline CDR1 and CDR2 sequences are SGDLS and YYNGEE. V was pared by 0 bases and J by 4 bases, with 17 bases between. The CDR3 is 16 residues long. The CDR3 spells CASSVVSQAHYYEQYF. As DNA, the CDR3 is TGTGCCAGCAGCGTAGTATCACAGGCCCACTATTACGAGCAGTACTTC.

The V call is TRBV2, the J call TRBJ2-7; 7 bases line up with TRBD1. There are 14 residues in the CDR3. With 7 bases clipped from V and 4 bases from J, the junction kept 10 bases outside the gene matches. Per germline, CDR1 SNHLY and CDR2 FYNNEI. In nucleotides, the CDR3 is TGTGCCAGCAAATCAAGAGGGGGCGCGTACGAGCAGTACTTC. This codes for CASKSRGGAYEQYF.

V and J are TRBV4-2 and TRBJ2-1; D unresolved. This CDR3 spans 19 amino acids. Trimming pared 4 bases from V and 0 bases from J, leaving 22 bases between. The V gene's germline CDR1 is LGHNA and CDR2 YNFKEQ. DNA of the CDR3: TGTGCCAGCAGCCGCAAGACCCCGCGGTCCTTGAGCTCCTACAATGAGCAGTTCTTC. It encodes CASSRKTPRSLSSYNEQFF.

Regarding this clone: The sample contains more than one DNA sequence encoding this CDR3. The rearrangement joins TRBV5-4 to TRBJ2-3; possibly TRBD2 for D (5 bases). This CDR3 spans 14 amino acids. The V gene's germline CDR1 is SGHNT and CDR2 YYREEE (reference sequence). The V end was cut by 2 bases, the J end by 3 bases, with 10 bases between. The CDR3 DNA follows: TGTGCCAGCAGCTTCCCGGGATCAACAGATACGCAGTATTTT. Amino acids: CASSFPGSTDTQYF.

This chain joins TRBV5-6 and TRBJ2-7; D not certain. Germline V CDR1 and CDR2: SGHDT, YYEEEE. The CDR3 extends over 13 amino acids. Between the trimmed V and J ends, which lost 5 bases and 7 bases, there was a span of 16 bases. CDR3 region: CASRLHLIEEQYF. The DNA of the CDR3 is TGTGCCAGCAGGCTCCACCTCATAGAGGAGCAGTACTTC. The full variable domain, rest sourced from reference TRBV5-6 and TRBJ2-7, is DAGVTQSPTHLIKTRGQQVTLRCSPKSGHDTVSWYQQALGQGPQFIFQYYEEEERQRGNFPDRFSGHQFPNYSSELNVNALLLGDSALYLCASRLHLIEEQYFGPGTRLTVT.

The chain recombines TRBV28 with TRBJ2-2, with 8 bases lining up with TRBD2. This CDR3 has 14 amino acids. The germline V gene encodes CDR1 MDHEN and CDR2 SYDVKM. V lost 8 bases, J lost 1 base, and 3 bases stayed unmatched. The chain's CDR3 is CASRTSGNTGELFF. DNA of the CDR3: TGTGCCAGCCGAACTAGCGGGAACACCGGGGAGCTGTTTTTT.

The V and J genes are TRBV11-2 and TRBJ2-7; D may be TRBD2 (6 bases). Per germline, CDR1 SGHAT and CDR2 FQNNGV. Trimming shortened V by 5 bases and J by 1 base, and 15 bases separated the two germline ends. CDR3 size: 15 residues. CDR3 coding DNA: TGTGCCAGCAGCCCACAGACTAGGAGGTCCTACGAGCAGTACTTC. The encoded protein is CASSPQTRRSYEQYF.

The genes are TRBV4-2 and TRBJ2-6, with 8 positions matching TRBD2. The J segment lost 0 bases and the V segment lost 0 bases, leaving 1 base of the junction unmatched. Germline V CDR1 and CDR2: LGHNA, YNFKEQ. The CDR3 has 17 residues. The chain's CDR3 is CASSQELAGSGANVLTF. The CDR3, as DNA: TGTGCCAGCAGCCAAGAGCTAGCGGGCTCTGGGGCCAACGTCCTGACTTTC.

The gene calls are TRBV6-1 and TRBJ1-2, with TRBD1 matching over 9 bases. V gave up 2 bases and J gave up 2 bases; unmatched junction bases: 3. Germline CDR1 and CDR2: MNHNS and SASEGT. The CDR3 runs 15 residues. The CDR3 DNA follows: TGTGCCAGCAGTGAAACAGGGGGCGGGAACTATGGCTACACCTTC. This codes for CASSETGGGNYGYTF.

The chain combines TRBV5-6 with TRBJ2-6; tentatively, D is TRBD1 (6 bases). Germline V CDR1 and CDR2: SGHDT, YYEEEE. The CDR3 contains 17 residues. V was cut by 5 bases and J by 1 base, with 16 bases left in between. Here the CDR3 DNA reads TGTGCCAGCAGTTTTGCGGCCAGGGGATCTGGGGCCAACGTCCTGACTTTC. It specifies CASSFAARGSGANVLTF.

The V gene is TRBV5-1, the J gene TRBJ2-1; the match to TRBD2 covers 13 bases. The CDR3 extends over 16 amino acids. Per germline, CDR1 SGHRS and CDR2 YFSETQ. The V segment lost 4 bases and the J segment 3 bases; nucleotides outside the gene matches: 4. The CDR3 region has the DNA TGCGCCAGCAGCAGACGACTAGCGGGAGGCTACAATGAGCAGTTCTTC. Translating it yields CASSRRLAGGYNEQFF. Complete variable domain (other parts from reference TRBV5-1 and TRBJ2-1): KAGVTQTPRYLIKTRGQQVTLSCSPISGHRSVSWYQQTPGQGLQFLFEYFSETQRNKGNFPGRFSGRQFSNSRSEMNVSTLELGDSALYLCASSRRLAGGYNEQFFGPGTRLTVL.

The chain has TRBV6-1 and TRBJ1-6; D is perhaps TRBD1 (5 bases). Germline CDR1 MNHNS, CDR2 SASEGT. V was cut by 2 bases and J by 9 bases, with 11 bases left in between. There are 14 residues in the CDR3. CDR3 DNA: TGTGCCAGCAGTGAAAGGGGCAGTTCTTCACCCCTCCACTTT. It specifies CASSERGSSSPLHF.

The V gene is TRBV5-1, the J gene TRBJ2-5; TRBD1 aligns across 9 bases. CDR3 length: 16 amino acids. The junction had 11 bases not matched to a gene; V was cut back by 1 base and J by 7 bases. CDR1 and CDR2 from the germline V gene are SGHRS and YFSETQ. The DNA for the CDR3 is TGCGCCAGCAGCTTGCAAGGACAGGGGTCGGCCGGGACCCAGTACTTC. Translation gives CASSLQGQGSAGTQYF. The entire variable domain, with the rest obtained from reference TRBV5-1 and TRBJ2-5, is as follows: KAGVTQTPRYLIKTRGQQVTLSCSPISGHRSVSWYQQTPGQGLQFLFEYFSETQRNKGNFPGRFSGRQFSNSRSEMNVSTLELGDSALYLCASSLQGQGSAGTQYFGPGTRLLVL.

The count of this clone is one. The chain couples TRBV4-1 to TRBJ1-1; maybe TRBD1 (6 bases). The CDR3 spans 15 residues. Germline CDR1 reads MGHRA; CDR2 reads YSYEKL. V lost 4 bases, J lost 5 bases, and 17 bases lay in between. CDR3 residues: CASSPASQGWTEAFF. CDR3 coding DNA: TGCGCCAGCAGCCCAGCTAGTCAGGGGTGGACTGAAGCTTTCTTT.

This sequence joins TRBV7-3 and TRBJ2-1; 8 bases map to TRBD2. CDR1 and CDR2 from the germline V gene are SGHTA and FQGTGA. CDR3 size: 14 residues. V shed 5 bases and J 8 bases; nucleotides not matched to a gene: 8. The CDR3 nucleotides read TGTGCCAGCAGCACTCAGCGGGAGTCAGATGAGCAGTTCTTC. Translation gives CASSTQRESDEQFF.

V usage is TRBV19 and J usage is TRBJ2-5; D is perhaps TRBD2 (7 bases). This CDR3 comprises 14 residues. The germline CDR1 and CDR2 sequences are LNHDA and SQIVND (reference sequence). V lost 4 bases and J 7 bases, leaving 16 bases between the germline ends. The CDR3 protein is CASSSLAAGATQYF. The CDR3 DNA sequence: TGTGCCAGTAGTAGCCTAGCGGCGGGGGCGACCCAGTACTTC.

V and J are TRBV30 and TRBJ2-1, with D hard to call. The length of the CDR3 is 13 residues. Germline V gene lookup returns CDR1 GTSNPN and CDR2 SVGIG (reference sequence). Trimming shortened V by 6 bases and J by 0 bases, and 9 bases separated the two germline ends. The CDR3 reads CACLGRSYNEQFF. In DNA, the CDR3 is TGTGCCTGCCTCGGTCGCTCCTACAATGAGCAGTTCTTC.

This sequence joins TRBV5-8 and TRBJ2-5; tentatively, D is TRBD1 (6 bases). With 0 bases removed from V and 4 bases from J, the gap between germline ends came to 13 bases. Looked up from germline, CDR1 is SGHTS and CDR2 is YDEGEE. The CDR3 is made up of 15 amino acids. CDR3 protein: CASSLGQAERETQYF. CDR3 DNA sequence: TGTGCCAGCAGCTTGGGACAGGCAGAAAGAGAGACCCAGTACTTC.

This rearrangement joins TRBV5-1 to TRBJ2-7; possibly TRBD2 for D (5 bases). Deletions cut 4 bases from V and 5 bases from J, with 22 bases between. Germline CDR1 is SGHRS and CDR2 is YFSETQ. This CDR3 has 16 amino acids. CDR3 residues: CASSKKFQDGVDEQYF. The CDR3 DNA follows: TGCGCCAGCAGCAAAAAATTCCAGGACGGGGTTGACGAGCAGTACTTC.

This sequence joins TRBV5-1 and TRBJ2-7; 7 nucleotides align to TRBD2. CDR3 length equals 14 residues. J lost 3 bases, V lost 3 bases, and 6 bases had no gene match. Germline-derived CDR1 and CDR2 are SGHRS and YFSETQ. CDR3 coding DNA: TGCGCCAGCAGCTGGGATGGGGGGGACTACGAGCAGTACTTC. This encodes CASSWDGGDYEQYF.

The chain has TRBV5-1 and TRBJ2-3; D might be TRBD2 (5 bases). Trimming stripped 0 bases from V and 4 bases from J, with 6 bases between. Germline V gene sequence: CDR1 SGHRS, CDR2 YFSETQ. This CDR3 region has 13 residues. CDR3: CASSLAGSDTQYF. Written as DNA, the CDR3 is TGCGCCAGCAGCTTGGCGGGGTCAGATACGCAGTATTTT.